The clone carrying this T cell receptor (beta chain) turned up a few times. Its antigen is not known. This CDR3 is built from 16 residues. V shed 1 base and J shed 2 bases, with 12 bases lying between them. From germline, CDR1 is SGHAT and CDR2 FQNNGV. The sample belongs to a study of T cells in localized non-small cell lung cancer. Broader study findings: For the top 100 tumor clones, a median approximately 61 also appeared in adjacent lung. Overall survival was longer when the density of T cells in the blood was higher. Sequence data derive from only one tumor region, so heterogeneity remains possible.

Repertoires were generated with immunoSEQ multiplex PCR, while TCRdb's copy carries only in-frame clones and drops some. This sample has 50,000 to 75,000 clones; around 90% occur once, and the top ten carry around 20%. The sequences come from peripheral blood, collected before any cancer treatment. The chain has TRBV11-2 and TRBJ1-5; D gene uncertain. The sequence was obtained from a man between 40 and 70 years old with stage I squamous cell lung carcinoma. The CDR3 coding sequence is TGTGCCAGCAGCTTAGGTCAAGGTTTTGGCAATCAGCCCCAGCATTTT. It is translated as CASSLGQGFGNQPQHF.